Presented here are 28 T cell receptor beta chains from one specimen sequenced in a study of T cell repertoires in cytomegalovirus infection (dated by TCRdb to between 2018 and 2020). Sequencing took place on an Illumina HiSeq 1500. TCRdb's own reprocessing of the public reads used fastp at Q25 and MiXCR and kept productive beta chains. Under each unique CDR3 protein, matching rows form one entry showing the most common genes and DNA. Within this sample are some 700,000 distinct CDR3 sequences, with roughly 35% of them counted one time only. The ten top clones hold under 3.5% of the sample. What was sequenced was PBMCs. The receptors derive from a human donor in good health (CMV status not recorded). Some clones in this sample may be carry-over from other donors' samples.

With respect to this clonotype: Relative to the germline gene, one junction end is altered; a read error may explain this. The V gene is TRBV15, the J gene TRBJ1-1; 7 bases agree with TRBD1. This CDR3 comprises 14 residues. The germline V gene encodes CDR1 LNHNV and CDR2 YYDKDF (reference sequence). The CDR3 bases are TGTGCCACCAGCCGTACCCGGGACAGCACTGAAGCTTGCTTT. It encodes CATSRTRDSTEACF.

The table lists this clonotype with a few counts. The chain links TRBV7-6 to TRBJ1-1; D remains ambiguous. Trimming shortened V by 5 bases and J by 4 bases, and 17 bases separated the two germline ends. This CDR3 region has 15 residues. In germline, CDR1 is SGHVS, CDR2 FNYEAQ. CDR3 amino acids: CASSPVLGRTTEAFF. The CDR3 DNA reads TGTGCCAGCAGCCCAGTCCTAGGGAGGACCACTGAAGCTTTCTTT.

The V gene is TRBV6-5, the J gene TRBJ2-5; D not resolved. This CDR3 comprises 15 residues. Trimming removed 0 bases from V and 1 base from J, with 9 bases in between. Germline loops: CDR1 MNHEY, CDR2 SVGAGI. CDR3 protein: CASSYSFGIQETQYF. The CDR3 nucleotides read TGTGCCAGCAGTTACTCGTTCGGCATCCAAGAGACCCAGTACTTC.

This clonotype came up many times. This chain connects TRBV7-2 to TRBJ1-6; 7 positions agree with TRBD1. The trim removed 5 bases at V and 8 bases at J, leaving 9 bases unmatched. The CDR3 length is 15 residues. Germline CDR1 SGHTA, CDR2 FQGNSA. The CDR3 coding sequence is TGTGCCAGCAGCCCCCGACAGGGTCGGGATTCACCCCTCCACTTT. Protein product: CASSPRQGRDSPLHF.

Worth noting for this clonotype: It may be a read error: a sequence one base away is much more abundant. The chain carries TRBV7-2 and TRBJ2-1, with 11 bases identical to TRBD1. This CDR3 is 19 amino acids long. The germline gives CDR1 SGHTA, CDR2 FQGNSA. CDR3 region: CASSLGGPGTGGIYHEQFF. CDR3 nucleotides: TGTGCCAGCAGCTTAGGAGGGCCCGGGACAGGGGGTATCTACCATGAGCAGTTCTTC.

This sequence joins TRBV28 and TRBJ1-5, with 7 bases lining up with TRBD1. Germline CDR1 is MDHEN and CDR2 is SYDVKM. CDR3 length: 16 amino acids. The J segment lost 4 bases and the V segment lost 2 bases, leaving 8 bases of the junction unmatched. CDR3 sequence: CASSLGTVVENQPQHF. The CDR3 DNA is TGTGCCAGCAGTTTAGGGACAGTCGTTGAAAATCAGCCCCAGCATTTT.

This clonotype was counted a single time. The gene calls are TRBV20-1 and TRBJ2-3; tentatively, D is TRBD2 (6 bases). The CDR3 loop spans 15 amino acids. Germline loops: CDR1 DFQATT, CDR2 SNEGSKA (reference sequence). V was pared by 0 bases and J by 2 bases, with 12 bases between. DNA of the CDR3: TGCAGTGCTAGAGAGCGGGACGACGACACAGATACGCAGTATTTT. It yields the protein CSARERDDDTDTQYF.

The rearrangement joins TRBV28 to TRBJ1-5; 8 nucleotides match TRBD1. The V gene end was trimmed by 6 bases and the J gene end by 2 bases; junction bases not matched to a gene: 3. Germline values: CDR1 MDHEN, CDR2 SYDVKM. The CDR3 is 14 amino acids. The CDR3 DNA is TGTGCCAGCAGGCCGGGACAGGGCAATCAGCCCCAGCATTTT. Encoded protein: CASRPGQGNQPQHF.

Note on this clonotype: The junction differs from germline at one of its ends, possibly a read error. The rearrangement uses TRBV4-1 and TRBJ1-2, with D possibly TRBD1 on 5 matching bases. The CDR3 is made up of 13 amino acids. CDR1 is MGHRA and CDR2 is YSYEKL in the germline V gene. The CDR3 sequence: CASSPLGVYGYAF. DNA for the CDR3: TGCGCCAGCAGTCCGTTAGGGGTCTATGGCTACGCCTTC.

In this sample, this clonotype turned up many times. The V and J genes are TRBV7-2 and TRBJ1-4, with D uncertain. Trimming stripped 5 bases from V and 0 bases from J, with 13 bases between. The CDR3 extends over 16 amino acids. Germline CDR1 reads SGHTA; CDR2 reads FQGNSA. The DNA for the CDR3 is TGTGCCAGCAGCCCGTCCCTTTGGGCAACTAATGAAAAACTGTTTTTT. Translation gives CASSPSLWATNEKLFF. The full variable domain, completed using reference TRBV7-2 and TRBJ1-4, is GAGVSQSPSNKVTEKGKDVELRCDPISGHTALYWYRQSLGQGLEFLIYFQGNSAPDKSGLPSDRFSAERTGGSVSTLTIQRTQQEDSAVYLCASSPSLWATNEKLFFGSGTQLSVL.

This clonotype was seen ten or more times. The chain uses TRBV7-6 and TRBJ2-5, with 10 nucleotides matching TRBD2. CDR1 and CDR2 (germline): SGHVS, FNYEAQ. Trimming at V came to 1 base and at J to 1 base, leaving 3 bases not matched to a gene. The CDR3 totals 16 residues. The CDR3 bases are TGTGCCAGCAGCTTAGTTAGCGGGGGGACCCAAGAGACCCAGTACTTC. It translates to CASSLVSGGTQETQYF. Looking up the rest from reference TRBV7-6 and TRBJ2-5 gives the full variable domain: GAGVSQSPRYKVTKRGQDVALRCDPISGHVSLYWYRQALGQGPEFLTYFNYEAQQDKSGLPNDRFSAERPEGSISTLTIQRTEQRDSAMYRCASSLVSGGTQETQYFGPGTRLLVL.

This clonotype was observed a handful of times. The rearrangement links TRBV29-1 to TRBJ1-1, with TRBD1 matching over 9 bases. This CDR3 is 13 amino acids long. CDR1 and CDR2 (germline): SQVTM, ANQGSEA. V lost 4 bases to trimming and J lost 5 bases; unmatched junction nucleotides: 5. The CDR3 bases are TGCAGCGTTGGAACAGGGGGCTCGACTGAAGCTTTCTTT. This translates into CSVGTGGSTEAFF.

The rearrangement joins TRBV6-1 to TRBJ1-1; no clear D gene. Trimming shortened V by 3 bases and J by 1 base, and 6 bases separated the two germline ends. Germline CDR1 MNHNS, CDR2 SASEGT. CDR3 length: 13 amino acids. The CDR3 DNA follows: TGTGCCAGCAGTGAGACTCCGAACACTGAAGCTTTCTTT. It codes for CASSETPNTEAFF.

This clonotype was recorded once. The V call is TRBV19, the J call TRBJ1-5; 8 bases line up with TRBD1. Germline V gives CDR1 LNHDA, CDR2 SQIVND (reference sequence). The CDR3 is made up of 16 amino acids. J gave up 2 bases and V 5 bases, and 8 bases lay outside the gene matches. The CDR3 nucleotides are TGTGCCAGTAGTTCGGCCGACAGGGGCGGCAATCAGCCCCAGCATTTT. It specifies CASSSADRGGNQPQHF.

This clonotype occurred a few times. The rearrangement links TRBV28 to TRBJ1-1; D gene uncertain. V lost 3 bases, J lost 11 bases, and 13 bases lay in between. This CDR3 region has 12 residues. Germline V CDR1 and CDR2: MDHEN, SYDVKM. In DNA, the CDR3 is TGTGCCAGCAGTTTCGGTGCCGGGTGGGCTTTCTTT. It is translated as CASSFGAGWAFF. The entire variable domain, with the rest obtained from reference TRBV28 and TRBJ1-1, is as follows: DVKVTQSSRYLVKRTGEKVFLECVQDMDHENMFWYRQDPGLGLRLIYFSYDVKMKEKGDIPEGYSVSREKKERFSLILESASTNQTSMYLCASSFGAGWAFFGQGTRLTVV.

This clonotype showed up just a few times. The rearrangement joins TRBV11-2 to TRBJ2-5; no reliable D call. Germline CDR1 reads SGHAT; CDR2 reads FQNNGV. The CDR3 has 15 residues. Trimming took 1 base from V and 5 from J, leaving 14 bases between them. The CDR3 DNA reads as TGTGCCAGCAGCTTAGGGATGGTCCCAGCCGAGACCCAGTACTTC. Translation: CASSLGMVPAETQYF.

Here the CDR3 reads CASSARSGVYNEQFF. CDR3 DNA sequence: TGCGCCAGCAGCGCCCGGAGCGGGGTATACAATGAGCAGTTCTTC. The chain carries TRBV5-1 and TRBJ2-1, with TRBD2 matching over 7 bases. Trimming removed 4 bases from V and 4 bases from J; junction bases left unmatched: 8. Germline-derived CDR1 and CDR2 are SGHRS and YFSETQ. The length of the CDR3 is 15 residues.

This clonotype has only a few counts. The J gene is TRBJ2-5, the V gene TRBV12-3 or TRBV12-4; TRBD1 aligns across 9 bases. V dropped 10 bases and J dropped 1; count of bases not matched to a gene: 7. This CDR3 spans 14 amino acids. CDR3: CANPRDRVQETQYF. The CDR3, as DNA: TGTGCCAACCCACGGGACAGGGTCCAAGAGACCCAGTACTTC.

This clonotype was detected only a few times. CDR3 sequence (DNA): TGTGCCTGGAGGGGGACAGGACCTAATCAGCCCCAGCATTTT. Protein: CAWRGTGPNQPQHF. The rearrangement links TRBV30 to TRBJ1-5, with TRBD1 identical over 8 bases. Germline V gene sequence: CDR1 GTSNPN, CDR2 SVGIG (reference sequence). The trim removed 3 bases at V and 4 bases at J, leaving 5 bases unmatched. The CDR3 is 14 amino acids.

The rearrangement joins TRBV19 to TRBJ1-1; D is possibly TRBD1 (6 bases). The CDR3 loop spans 15 amino acids. CDR1 and CDR2 (germline): LNHDA, SQIVND (reference sequence). With 2 bases removed from V and 11 bases from J, the gap between germline ends came to 21 bases. This chain's CDR3 is CASSISLSPGAEAFF. CDR3 sequence (DNA): TGTGCCAGTAGTATAAGTCTGAGTCCGGGGGCGGAGGCTTTCTTT.

CDR3 in DNA: TGTGCCAGCAGCTTAACGGGCGGGAGTACAACACTCGGGGAGCTGTTTTTT. It codes for CASSLTGGSTTLGELFF. The rearrangement links TRBV7-2 to TRBJ2-2; 7 positions match TRBD2. Germline V lookup: CDR1 SGHTA, CDR2 FQGNSA. This CDR3 is built from 17 residues. J was trimmed by 7 bases and V by 2 bases; bases with no gene match: 13.

The chain uses TRBV7-6 and TRBJ1-2; D remains unclear. The CDR3 is 11 residues long. The germline V gene has CDR1 SGHVS and CDR2 FNYEAQ. V lost 7 bases, J lost 2 bases, and 5 bases lay in between. Written as DNA, the CDR3 is TGTGCCAGCACCCTAAACTATGGCTACACCTTC. Residues: CASTLNYGYTF.

In its sample, this clonotype was seen once. The chain employs TRBV28 and TRBJ2-1; 16 nucleotides line up with TRBD2. This CDR3 region has 15 residues. V was clipped by 8 bases and J by 9 bases; unmatched bases: 7. Germline V CDR1 and CDR2: MDHEN, SYDVKM. The CDR3 DNA is TGTGCCAGCGGGGGACTAGCGGGAGGGTTAGCTGAGCAGTTCTTC. This gives the protein CASGGLAGGLAEQFF.

This clonotype was observed a few times. This chain joins TRBV5-4 and TRBJ2-1; 10 bases agree with TRBD2. From germline, CDR1 is SGHNT and CDR2 YYREEE (reference sequence). This CDR3 has 16 residues. V lost 4 bases to trimming and J lost 8 bases; unmatched junction nucleotides: 12. CDR3 DNA sequence: TGTGCCAGCAGCCAACCTACTAGCGGGAAGTATGATGAGCAGTTCTTC. Translation: CASSQPTSGKYDEQFF.

The gene calls are TRBV4-2 and TRBJ1-5; 11 bases fit TRBD1. There are 16 residues in the CDR3. CDR1 and CDR2 from the germline V gene are LGHNA and YNFKEQ. Trimming cost V 0 bases and J 6 bases; bases outside gene matches: 4. The CDR3 loop reads CASSQDGQGAGQPQHF. The CDR3 DNA reads as TGTGCCAGCAGCCAAGACGGACAGGGGGCCGGTCAGCCCCAGCATTTT.

In this sample, this clonotype turned up a few times. The rearrangement uses TRBV27 and TRBJ1-1, with a tentative D call TRBD1 (6 bases). Looked up from germline, CDR1 is MNHEY and CDR2 is SMNVEV (reference sequence). With 4 bases removed from V and 2 bases from J, the gap between germline ends came to 11 bases. The CDR3 extends over 14 amino acids. CDR3 amino acids: CASSSWGLNTEAFF. CDR3 coding DNA: TGTGCCAGCAGTTCATGGGGGCTCAACACTGAAGCTTTCTTT.

In this sample, this clonotype turned up many times. The CDR3 nucleotides are TGTGCCAGCAGTGACACGGGATGGAATGAGCAGTTCTTC. Amino acid sequence: CASSDTGWNEQFF. The gene calls are TRBV6-4 and TRBJ2-1, with D possibly being TRBD2 (5 bases). Germline CDR1 and CDR2: MRHNA and SNTAGT. V shed 2 bases and J shed 7 bases, with 9 bases lying between them. This CDR3 spans 13 amino acids.

This chain joins TRBV7-9 and TRBJ1-2, with D possibly TRBD1 on 6 matching bases. The CDR3 length is 14 residues. Germline V gene lookup returns CDR1 SEHNR and CDR2 FQNEAQ (reference sequence). Trimming cost V 3 bases and J 8 bases, with 16 bases left between them. CDR3 protein: CASSFEQGVIGYTF. As DNA, the CDR3 is TGTGCCAGCAGCTTCGAACAGGGCGTTATCGGCTACACCTTC.